This T cell receptor beta chain is drawn from a study of CD8+ T cells in alopecia areata. Sequencing templates came from extracted RNA that was reverse transcribed into cDNA. TCRdb keeps only in-frame clones here, not all; method: immunoSEQ multiplex PCR. In the table there are about 150,000 clones, about 53% of which are singletons. Source: CD8+ T cells sorted from blood, taken at week 0. This TCR was recovered from a human donor with alopecia areata.

This CDR3 reads CAISESSLAGISDTQYF. The CDR3 nucleotides read TGTGCCATCAGTGAGTCGAGTCTAGCGGGAATTTCAGATACGCAGTATTTT. The rearrangement uses TRBV10-3 and TRBJ2-3; TRBD2 matches at 9 bases. V dropped 0 bases and J dropped 4; count of bases not matched to a gene: 8. The CDR3 runs 17 residues. Germline assignment: CDR1 ENHRY and CDR2 SYGVKD.